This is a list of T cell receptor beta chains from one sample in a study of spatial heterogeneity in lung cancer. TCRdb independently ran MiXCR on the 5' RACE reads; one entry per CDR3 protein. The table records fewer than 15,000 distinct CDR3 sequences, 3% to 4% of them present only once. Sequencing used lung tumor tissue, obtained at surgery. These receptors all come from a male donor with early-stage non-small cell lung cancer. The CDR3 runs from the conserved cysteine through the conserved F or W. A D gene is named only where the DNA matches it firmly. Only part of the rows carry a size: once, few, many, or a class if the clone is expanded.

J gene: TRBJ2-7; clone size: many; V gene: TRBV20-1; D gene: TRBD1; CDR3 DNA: TGCAGTGCTAGGTTGACAGGGCGTCCCTACGAGCAGTACTTC; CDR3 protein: CSARLTGRPYEQYF
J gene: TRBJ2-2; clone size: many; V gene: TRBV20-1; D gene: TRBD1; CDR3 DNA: TGCAGTGCTAATTTAGGGGACAGGGGACCCGGGGAGCTGTTTTTT; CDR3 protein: CSANLGDRGPGELFF
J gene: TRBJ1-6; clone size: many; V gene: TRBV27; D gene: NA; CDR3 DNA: TGTGCCAGCAGAATCGACGGGGCAGGGAAAGGTTCACCCCTCCACTTT; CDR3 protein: CASRIDGAGKGSPLHF
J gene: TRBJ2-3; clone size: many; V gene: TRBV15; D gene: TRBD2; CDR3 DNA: TGTGCCACCAGCAGAGACGGGCGGGGGGATACGCAGTATTTT; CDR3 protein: CATSRDGRGDTQYF
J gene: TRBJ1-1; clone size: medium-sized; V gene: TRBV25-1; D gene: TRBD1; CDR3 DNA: TGTGCCAGCAGTGAATCAAGGACAGGGTTTATGAACACTGAAGCTTTCTTT; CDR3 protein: CASSESRTGFMNTEAFF
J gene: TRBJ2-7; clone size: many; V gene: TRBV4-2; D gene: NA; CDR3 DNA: TGTGCCAGCAGCCAAGGGGAAGCCTACGAGCAGTACTTC; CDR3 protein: CASSQGEAYEQYF
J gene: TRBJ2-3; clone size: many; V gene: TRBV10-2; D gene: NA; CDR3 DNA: TGCGCCAGCAGTGAGTCTCCTAGCCTAACTGGCACAGATACGCAGTATTTT; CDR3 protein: CASSESPSLTGTDTQYF
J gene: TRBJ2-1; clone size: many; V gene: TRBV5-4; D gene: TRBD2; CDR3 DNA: TGTGCCAGCAGCTTGGGGCTAGCGGGGGGCAATGAGCAGTTCTTC; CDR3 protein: CASSLGLAGGNEQFF
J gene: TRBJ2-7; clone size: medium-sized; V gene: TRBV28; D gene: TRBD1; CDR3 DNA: TGTGCCAGCGTGGGCTTTACCGGGACAGGGGGTTCCGAGCAGTACTTC; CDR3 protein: CASVGFTGTGGSEQYF
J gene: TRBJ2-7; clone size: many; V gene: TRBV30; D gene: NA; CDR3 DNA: TGTGCCTGGAGTGTAGGAAACGAGCAGTACTTC; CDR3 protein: CAWSVGNEQYF
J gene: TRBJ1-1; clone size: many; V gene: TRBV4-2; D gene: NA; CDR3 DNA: TGTGCCAGCACCCCAGGGCTGAACACTGAAGCTTTCTTT; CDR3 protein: CASTPGLNTEAFF
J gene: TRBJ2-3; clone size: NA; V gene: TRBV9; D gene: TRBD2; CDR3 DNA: TGTGCCAGCAGCGTAGCTATTAGCGGGGGTACAGATACGCAGTATTTT; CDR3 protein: CASSVAISGGTDTQYF
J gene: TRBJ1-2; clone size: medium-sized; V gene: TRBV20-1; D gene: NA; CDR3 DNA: TGCAGTGCTAGAGATCAAAAGGGGCGGTATGGCTACACCTTC; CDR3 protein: CSARDQKGRYGYTF
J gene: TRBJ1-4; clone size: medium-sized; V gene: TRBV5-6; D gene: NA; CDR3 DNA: TGTGCCAGCAGCTTCATCTCGGGGGATGAAAAACTGTTTTTT; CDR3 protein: CASSFISGDEKLFF
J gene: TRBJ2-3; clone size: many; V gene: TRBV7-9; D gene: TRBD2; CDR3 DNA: TGTGCCAGCAGCCCTACGGGACTAGCGGGACGTCTCACAGATACGCAGTATTTT; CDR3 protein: CASSPTGLAGRLTDTQYF
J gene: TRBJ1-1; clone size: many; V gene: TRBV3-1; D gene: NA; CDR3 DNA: TGTGCCAGCAGACCTACAGAGATGAACACTGAAGCTTTCTTT; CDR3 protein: CASRPTEMNTEAFF
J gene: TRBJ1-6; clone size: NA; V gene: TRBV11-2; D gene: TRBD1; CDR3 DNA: TGTGCCAGCAGCTTAGGTGCCAGGGGGCGCCGGCAAGAGTCACCCCTCCACTTT; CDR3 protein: CASSLGARGRRQESPLHF
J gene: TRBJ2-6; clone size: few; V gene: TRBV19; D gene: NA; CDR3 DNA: TGTGCCAGTAGTTCGAGAGTATCCGGGGCCAACGTCCTGACTTTC; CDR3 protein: CASSSRVSGANVLTF